The 21 T cell receptor beta chains presented below share a single source sample, sequenced in a study of T cell repertoires in cytomegalovirus infection. The antigens these receptors bind are not known. TCRdb re-called the reads through MiXCR, storing one row per CDR3 protein. The profile shows 70,000 to 85,000 distinct CDR3 sequences, roughly 40% of them singletons. The specimen was CD8+ T cells from cultured PBMCs, collected from culture after CMV antigen stimulation. The receptors derive from a human donor in good health (CMV status not recorded). Some clones in this sample may be carry-over from other donors' samples.

The genes are TRBV2 and TRBJ2-1, with D uncertain. The germline V gene encodes CDR1 SNHLY and CDR2 FYNNEI. This CDR3 region has 9 residues. V was clipped by 9 bases and J by 12 bases, with 9 bases between them. As DNA, the CDR3 is TGTGCCAGGGAGCCCGGGCAGTTCTTC. Amino acid sequence: CAREPGQFF.

This clonotype was observed many times. This chain connects TRBV6-5 to TRBJ1-1; D is unresolved. CDR3 length equals 14 residues. V was shortened by 4 bases and J by 1 base, with 10 bases between the two germline ends. Germline CDR1 reads MNHEY; CDR2 reads SVGAGI. The CDR3 bases are TGTGCCAGCAGTTTGGGCGTTACGAACACTGAAGCTTTCTTT. It is translated as CASSLGVTNTEAFF.

This clonotype appeared once. The chain has TRBV19 and TRBJ2-3, with D tentatively TRBD2 (6 bases). CDR3 size: 15 residues. The germline V gene encodes CDR1 LNHDA and CDR2 SQIVND (reference sequence). Trimming pared 5 bases from V and 1 base from J, leaving 13 bases between. CDR3 sequence: CASSARGYRTDTQYF. The DNA for the CDR3 is TGTGCCAGTAGTGCGCGGGGTTACCGCACAGATACGCAGTATTTT.

This clonotype came up a few times. The rearrangement uses TRBV27 and TRBJ2-2; D uncertain. CDR1 and CDR2 (germline): MNHEY, SMNVEV (reference sequence). The V and J ends lost 0 bases and 6 bases respectively, with 5 bases between them. The CDR3 totals 13 residues. CDR3 sequence: CASSLSRSGELFF. The CDR3, as DNA: TGTGCCAGCAGTTTATCCCGGTCCGGGGAGCTGTTTTTT.

The rearrangement uses TRBV11-2 and TRBJ2-7, with 16 bases identical to TRBD2. Germline CDR1 and CDR2: SGHAT and FQNNGV. This CDR3 spans 20 amino acids. Unmatched junction bases numbered 14, after V lost 5 bases and J lost 1 base. The CDR3, as DNA: TGTGCCAGCAGCCGAACTGTCCCGGGACTAGCGGGGGGGAAGTCCTACGAGCAGTACTTC. Translating it yields CASSRTVPGLAGGKSYEQYF.

This clonotype came up a few times. The chain couples TRBV7-6 to TRBJ2-1, with TRBD2 identical over 11 bases. CDR3 size: 17 residues. Germline assignment: CDR1 SGHVS and CDR2 FNYEAQ. The J segment lost 6 bases and the V segment lost 5 bases, leaving 12 bases of the junction unmatched. The CDR3 is CASSPSRVAGGRNEQFF. The DNA of the CDR3 is TGTGCCAGCAGCCCAAGTCGCGTAGCGGGGGGGCGCAATGAGCAGTTCTTC.

This chain's CDR3 is CASSSSSPDRVYEQYF. The DNA for the CDR3 is TGTGCCAGCAGTTCCTCCTCTCCCGATAGGGTCTACGAGCAGTACTTC. This chain uses TRBV27 with TRBJ2-7; D not certain. Trimming took 4 bases from V and 3 from J, leaving 19 bases between them. Germline loops: CDR1 MNHEY, CDR2 SMNVEV (reference sequence). CDR3 length: 16 amino acids.

This clonotype showed up just a few times. The chain uses TRBV7-9 and TRBJ2-4, with 7 bases identical to TRBD1. J gave up 5 bases and V 4 bases, and 17 bases lay outside the gene matches. There are 18 residues in the CDR3. The germline CDR1 and CDR2 sequences are SEHNR and FQNEAQ (reference sequence). CDR3 sequence reads: CASSSMPGQSFSENIQYF. DNA of the CDR3: TGTGCCAGCAGCTCCATGCCGGGACAGTCCTTCTCGGAAAACATTCAGTACTTC. The whole variable domain, remainder taken from reference TRBV7-9 and TRBJ2-4, is DTGVSQNPRHKITKRGQNVTFRCDPISEHNRLYWYRQTLGQGPEFLTYFQNEAQLEKSRLLSDRFSAERPKGSFSTLEIQRTEQGDSAMYLCASSSMPGQSFSENIQYFGAGTRLSVL.

This clonotype was found a few times. V usage is TRBV7-6 and J usage is TRBJ2-5; tentatively, D is TRBD1 (5 bases). Germline CDR1 SGHVS, CDR2 FNYEAQ. There are 12 residues in the CDR3. Trimming shortened V by 3 bases and J by 5 bases, and 7 bases separated the two germline ends. The CDR3 reads CASSLYRETQYF. CDR3 DNA: TGTGCCAGCAGCTTGTACAGGGAGACCCAGTACTTC.

Turning to this clonotype: The junction does not match germline at one end; this may be a read error. The rearrangement joins TRBV10-3 to TRBJ1-5; tentative D call: TRBD1 (5 bases). The CDR3 has 16 residues. Germline values: CDR1 ENHRY, CDR2 SYGVKD. CDR3 in amino acids: CAISEPTGTRNQPRHF. CDR3 coding DNA: TGTGCCATCAGTGAGCCTACCGGGACCCGCAATCAGCCCCGGCATTTT.

The chain has TRBV18 and TRBJ1-2; D not certain. The ends were cut back, 6 bases at V and 5 bases at J, with 19 bases in the middle. The CDR3 totals 15 residues. The germline CDR1 and CDR2 sequences are KGHSH and LQKENI. In nucleotides, the CDR3 is TGTGCCAGCTCCTCGCCGCAGGCGGGGATTTATGGCTACACCTTC. Its protein is CASSSPQAGIYGYTF.

This chain connects TRBV27 to TRBJ2-7; D possibly corresponds to TRBD2 (5 bases). The CDR3 is made up of 16 amino acids. Trimming cost V 7 bases and J 8 bases, with 27 bases left between them. Germline loops: CDR1 MNHEY, CDR2 SMNVEV (reference sequence). The CDR3 here is CASTLRGSGSNLQQYF. The CDR3 DNA reads as TGTGCCAGCACCCTCCGCGGGTCGGGGTCGAACCTTCAGCAGTACTTC.

This clonotype appeared a few times. The chain is built from TRBV5-6 and TRBJ2-1; 8 bases map to TRBD1. The germline gives CDR1 SGHDT, CDR2 YYEEEE. The CDR3 is 16 residues long. The ends lost 4 bases at V and 0 bases at J; junction bases unmatched: 6. The CDR3 here is CASSVRQGSSYNEQFF. CDR3 sequence (DNA): TGTGCCAGCAGCGTCCGACAGGGGAGCTCCTACAATGAGCAGTTCTTC.

In its sample, this clonotype was seen a few times. This chain joins TRBV4-1 and TRBJ2-7; D possibly corresponds to TRBD1 (5 bases). Germline V gives CDR1 MGHRA, CDR2 YSYEKL. This CDR3 has 14 residues. V dropped 0 bases and J dropped 7 bases, with 13 bases sitting between them. The CDR3 DNA follows: TGCGCCAGCAGCCAAGAGAGCAGGGATGGTGAGCAGTACTTC. This sequence encodes CASSQESRDGEQYF.

Ten or more counts support this clonotype. The J gene is TRBJ2-7, the V gene TRBV6-1, with TRBD1 identical over 10 bases. The V segment lost 1 base and the J segment 0 bases; nucleotides outside the gene matches: 0. Germline V gene lookup returns CDR1 MNHNS and CDR2 SASEGT. The CDR3 length is 15 residues. The DNA for the CDR3 is TGTGCCAGCAGTGAAGGGACAGGGGGCTCCTACGAGCAGTACTTC. It codes for CASSEGTGGSYEQYF.

The chain combines TRBV7-6 with TRBJ1-1; D unclear. The CDR3 length is 14 residues. Germline V gives CDR1 SGHVS, CDR2 FNYEAQ. The ends were cut back, 1 base at V and 11 bases at J, with 17 bases in the middle. The CDR3 reads CASSLEVAGQDAFF. As DNA, the CDR3 is TGTGCCAGCAGCTTAGAGGTGGCAGGTCAGGATGCTTTCTTT.

This rearrangement joins TRBV11-2 to TRBJ2-1, with a tentative D call TRBD2 (6 bases). The germline CDR1 and CDR2 sequences are SGHAT and FQNNGV. With 5 bases removed from V and 0 bases from J, the gap between germline ends came to 11 bases. This CDR3 spans 15 amino acids. CDR3 sequence reads: CASSPGTDSYNEQFF. For the CDR3, the DNA is TGTGCCAGCAGCCCCGGGACTGACTCCTACAATGAGCAGTTCTTC.

The gene calls are TRBV4-1 and TRBJ1-2; possibly TRBD1 for D (5 bases). Trimming took off 0 bases at V and 8 bases at J, with 13 bases between the two ends. This CDR3 has 14 residues. Germline V lookup: CDR1 MGHRA, CDR2 YSYEKL. The CDR3 sequence: CASSQDRGARGYTF. The CDR3 DNA sequence: TGCGCCAGCAGCCAAGATAGAGGGGCTCGAGGCTACACCTTC.

This chain uses TRBV7-8 with TRBJ1-2; TRBD1 matches 10 bases. Germline CDR1 SGHVS, CDR2 FQNEAQ. V gave up 4 bases and J gave up 4 bases; unmatched junction bases: 6. The CDR3 is 15 residues long. CDR3 in DNA: TGTGCCAGCAGCTCGACAGGGGGCTTAGGCTATGGCTACACCTTC. Encoded protein: CASSSTGGLGYGYTF.

This clonotype was seen only a few times. The rearrangement uses TRBV20-1 and TRBJ1-1; D uncertain. The CDR3 has 15 amino acids. Deletions cut 0 bases from V and 1 base from J, with 12 bases between. The V gene's germline CDR1 is DFQATT and CDR2 SNEGSKA (reference sequence). The CDR3 DNA is TGCAGTGCTAGAGATCCCCGCCAGGCGAACACTGAAGCTTTCTTT. Its translation: CSARDPRQANTEAFF.

This chain joins TRBV7-3 and TRBJ2-5, with D unclear. Trimming stripped 2 bases from V and 3 bases from J, with 10 bases between. The CDR3 is 14 amino acids. Per germline, CDR1 SGHTA and CDR2 FQGTGA. This CDR3 reads CASSLEGFEETQYF. The CDR3 nucleotides read TGTGCCAGCAGCTTAGAAGGTTTCGAAGAGACCCAGTACTTC.